This is a list of T cell receptor beta chains from one sample in a study of blood T cell repertoires in COVID-19. Clones were read by immunoSEQ multiplex PCR, and TCRdb kept only the in-frame ones, dropping some. The sample lists some 230,000 clones, 85% to 90% seen once, with roughly 10% in the top ten. Sequences were obtained from peripheral blood. These receptor sequences come from a woman aged 45-65 years with COVID-19, enrolled during active disease. Each CDR3 is given with its conserved first and last residue. A D gene is named only where the DNA matches it firmly. Part of the rows lack a size; the others show once, few, many or a class for expanded clones.

TRBJ1-4	TRBV2	-	-	CASETSTNEKLFF
TRBJ2-7	TRBV5-8	-	-	CASSFRDPRGEQYF
TRBJ1-4	TRBV4-1	TRBD1	-	CASSQVPDRVNEKLFF
TRBJ1-2	TRBV7-8	TRBD1	once	CASSLDSGTGWVGYTF
TRBJ2-5	TRBV6-1	-	-	CASSEVGREETQYF
TRBJ2-7	TRBV5-8	-	-	CASSFFGGYYEQYF
TRBJ2-1	TRBV6-2/TRBV6-3	-	once	CASSPPRQVLHEQFF
TRBJ1-5	TRBV7-3	-	-	CASSLTPDQPQHF
TRBJ1-2	TRBV18	-	-	CASSPEGGYGYTF
TRBJ1-1	TRBV7-2	-	-	CASSLLAENTEAFF
TRBJ1-3	TRBV24-1	-	-	CATSASGNTIYF
TRBJ2-5	TRBV5-1	TRBD1	-	CASSPGQGNLWVTQYF
TRBJ1-2	TRBV5-4	TRBD1	-	CASSLGQAFGYTF
TRBJ1-1	TRBV7-7	-	-	CASSPSDSPTEAFF
TRBJ1-5	TRBV5-1	-	-	CASSRDGVNDQPQHF
TRBJ1-1	TRBV11-1	TRBD1	few	CASSKGTGKGKTEAFF
TRBJ2-3	TRBV24-1	TRBD1	-	CATSDHQPGQGADTQYF
TRBJ2-2	TRBV24-1	-	-	CATSSQGDGGELFF
TRBJ2-2	TRBV7-2	-	-	CASSLVDRMSWGELFF
TRBJ2-1	TRBV5-4	TRBD2	-	CASSLRGTSDFYNEQFF
TRBJ2-3	TRBV6-2/TRBV6-3	TRBD2	-	CASRLSTSGGVIDTQYF
TRBJ1-6	TRBV18	TRBD1	few	CASSAITGGAENSPLHF
TRBJ1-2	TRBV6-5	-	-	CASSYSGSNYGYTF
TRBJ1-2	TRBV18	TRBD1	few	CASSPNTGGAAYGYTF
TRBJ2-1	TRBV7-2	-	-	CASSLSLGGYRANEQFF
TRBJ2-4	TRBV14	-	few	CASSQISLQGWELAKNIQYF
TRBJ1-2	TRBV2	TRBD1	-	CARGGVGTGTDGYTF
TRBJ2-5	TRBV19	TRBD2	-	CASSPRGLAGDDKETQYF
TRBJ2-7	TRBV5-4	TRBD1	-	CASRSLGQGSYEQYF
TRBJ2-2	TRBV24-1	-	-	CATSHGQGPSTGELFF
TRBJ1-6	TRBV30	TRBD1	-	CAWRRPNLRDRYSPLHF
TRBJ2-5	TRBV10-1	-	many	CASSEGLQETQYF
TRBJ2-3	TRBV2	TRBD1	-	CASSELWGQGTDTQYF
TRBJ1-5	TRBV21-1	-	-	CASSPRGQPQHF
TRBJ2-7	TRBV11-2	TRBD1	-	CASSTPRGGQGAYEQYF